These T cell receptor beta chains were read from a single sample in a study of response to subunit inactivated influenza vaccine. TCRdb processed the RT-PCR reads anew with MiXCR; each CDR3 protein has one entry. The sample lists fewer than 550,000 distinct CDR3 sequences, 25% occurring once. The material was CD4+ T cells sorted from PBMCs, obtained about 5 days after vaccination. All receptors derive from a man aged 50-60 years who received an inactivated influenza vaccine. Both conserved end residues are part of each CDR3. The D gene is left open where the match is weak. Expanded clones get a size class; other rows say once, few or many, or leave the size out.

j_call: TRBJ1-1; v_call: TRBV2; clone_size: NA; d_call: NA; cdr3_nt: TGTGCCAGCAGCGAGGGGAGGGGACGGGTGAACACTGAAGCTTTCTTT; cdr3_aa: CASSEGRGRVNTEAFF
j_call: TRBJ1-3; v_call: TRBV7-9; clone_size: NA; d_call: TRBD1; cdr3_nt: TGTGCCAGCAGCTCAACAGGGGCCACTGGAAACACCATATATTTT; cdr3_aa: CASSSTGATGNTIYF
j_call: TRBJ2-1; v_call: TRBV12-3/TRBV12-4; clone_size: few; d_call: NA; cdr3_nt: TGTGCCAGCACCACACGGGGACATAATGAGCAGTTCTTC; cdr3_aa: CASTTRGHNEQFF
j_call: TRBJ2-5; v_call: TRBV5-1; clone_size: few; d_call: TRBD2; cdr3_nt: TGCGCCAGCAGCTTGAACCCACTAGCGGGGTCTCAAGAGACCCAGTACTTC; cdr3_aa: CASSLNPLAGSQETQYF
j_call: TRBJ1-5; v_call: TRBV2; clone_size: NA; d_call: NA; cdr3_nt: TGTGCCAGCAGTGTTAACGGATATCAGCCCCAGCATTTT; cdr3_aa: CASSVNGYQPQHF
j_call: TRBJ2-3; v_call: TRBV7-3; clone_size: NA; d_call: TRBD2; cdr3_nt: TGTGCCAGCAGCTTACAAGCGGGAGGTACAGATACGCAGTATTTT; cdr3_aa: CASSLQAGGTDTQYF
j_call: TRBJ1-2; v_call: TRBV9; clone_size: NA; d_call: NA; cdr3_nt: TGTGCCAGCAGCGTAGGAAGTAGAGGAAGGCGGATCTATGGCTACACCTTC; cdr3_aa: CASSVGSRGRRIYGYTF
j_call: TRBJ1-5; v_call: TRBV7-2; clone_size: few; d_call: NA; cdr3_nt: TGTGCCAGCAGCTTAGTGAGGGGGGGTAATCAGCCCCAGCATTTT; cdr3_aa: CASSLVRGGNQPQHF
j_call: TRBJ1-5; v_call: TRBV7-8; clone_size: NA; d_call: NA; cdr3_nt: TGTGCCAGCGCGCCCCGGGACACCACATTTGCGCCCCAGCATTTT; cdr3_aa: CASAPRDTTFAPQHF
j_call: TRBJ2-1; v_call: TRBV4-3; clone_size: many; d_call: NA; cdr3_nt: TGCGCCAGCAGCCCGCAGGCTAGCGCCATAAACAATGAGCAGTTCTTC; cdr3_aa: CASSPQASAINNEQFF
j_call: TRBJ2-7; v_call: TRBV7-9; clone_size: few; d_call: TRBD2; cdr3_nt: TGTGCCAGCAGCTTAGGTTCGGCTAGCGGGAGGTACGAGCAGTACTTC; cdr3_aa: CASSLGSASGRYEQYF
j_call: TRBJ1-4; v_call: TRBV4-2; clone_size: few; d_call: NA; cdr3_nt: TGTGCCAGCAGCCAAGATAAGGCAGCTCGAGAGAAACTGTTTTTT; cdr3_aa: CASSQDKAAREKLFF
j_call: TRBJ2-4; v_call: TRBV5-4; clone_size: NA; d_call: NA; cdr3_nt: TGTGCCAGCAGCTTGTGGGGCGGCAAAAACATTCAGTACTTC; cdr3_aa: CASSLWGGKNIQYF
j_call: TRBJ2-5; v_call: TRBV6-5; clone_size: many; d_call: TRBD2; cdr3_nt: TGTGCCAGCAGCTACCGGGAGGGCGAGACCCAGTACTTC; cdr3_aa: CASSYREGETQYF
j_call: TRBJ2-3; v_call: TRBV10-3; clone_size: few; d_call: NA; cdr3_nt: TGTGCCATCAAGGGGGGTGGGGGAGATACGCAGTATTTT; cdr3_aa: CAIKGGGGDTQYF
j_call: TRBJ2-4; v_call: TRBV12-3/TRBV12-4; clone_size: few; d_call: TRBD1; cdr3_nt: TGTGCCAGCAGTTTTTTCCCCGGACAGGGGACCAAAAACATTCAGTACTTC; cdr3_aa: CASSFFPGQGTKNIQYF
j_call: TRBJ2-1; v_call: TRBV24-1; clone_size: NA; d_call: TRBD1; cdr3_nt: TGTGCCACCAGTGATCTCGGGACAGGGGCCAACAATGAGCAGTTCTTC; cdr3_aa: CATSDLGTGANNEQFF
j_call: TRBJ1-1; v_call: TRBV10-3; clone_size: few; d_call: NA; cdr3_nt: TGTGCCATCAGTGAGTCGAGCGGGGGCCTGGTGGCTAGCTTT; cdr3_aa: CAISESSGGLVASF
j_call: TRBJ1-2; v_call: TRBV12-3/TRBV12-4; clone_size: many; d_call: TRBD1; cdr3_nt: TGTGCCAGCAGCACAGGGACAGTCTATGGCTACACCTTC; cdr3_aa: CASSTGTVYGYTF
j_call: TRBJ2-1; v_call: TRBV28; clone_size: NA; d_call: TRBD1; cdr3_nt: TGTGCCAGCAGAAAAACAGGGGGCGCACAGAATGAGCAGTTCTTC; cdr3_aa: CASRKTGGAQNEQFF
j_call: TRBJ2-3; v_call: TRBV29-1; clone_size: NA; d_call: TRBD2; cdr3_nt: TGCAGCGTTGCCCCGGGACTAGCGGGAGGAATTGGAGATACGCAGTATTTT; cdr3_aa: CSVAPGLAGGIGDTQYF
j_call: TRBJ2-3; v_call: TRBV24-1; clone_size: few; d_call: NA; cdr3_nt: TGTGCCACCAGTGACCCAAGGGGGAGCAGCACAGATACGCAGTATTTT; cdr3_aa: CATSDPRGSSTDTQYF
j_call: TRBJ1-1; v_call: TRBV18; clone_size: NA; d_call: NA; cdr3_nt: TGTGCCAGCTCACGACAAACAGACATGAACACTGAAGCTTTCTTT; cdr3_aa: CASSRQTDMNTEAFF
j_call: TRBJ2-7; v_call: TRBV6-1; clone_size: NA; d_call: NA; cdr3_nt: TGTGCCAGCAGAAAAAAGGTAGTCGGAACTACCTACGAGCAGTACTTC; cdr3_aa: CASRKKVVGTTYEQYF
j_call: TRBJ1-1; v_call: TRBV7-9; clone_size: few; d_call: NA; cdr3_nt: TGTGCCAGCAGCGCCAGTATGAACACTGAAGCTTTCTTT; cdr3_aa: CASSASMNTEAFF
j_call: TRBJ1-5; v_call: TRBV30; clone_size: NA; d_call: NA; cdr3_nt: TGTGCCTGGAGCATGGGCAGTGTTAATCAGCCCCAGCATTTT; cdr3_aa: CAWSMGSVNQPQHF
j_call: TRBJ1-2; v_call: TRBV19; clone_size: NA; d_call: NA; cdr3_nt: TGTGCCAGCGCACCCCGGGGTACATACGTCTATGGCTACACCTTC; cdr3_aa: CASAPRGTYVYGYTF
j_call: TRBJ1-1; v_call: TRBV5-5; clone_size: NA; d_call: NA; cdr3_nt: TGTGCCAGCAGCGAACCAGGGAGGGGGACTGAAGCTTTCTTT; cdr3_aa: CASSEPGRGTEAFF
j_call: TRBJ2-7; v_call: TRBV21-1; clone_size: few; d_call: NA; cdr3_nt: TGTGCCAGCAGCAACTCCGGGGGACCGGACTACGAGCAGTACTTC; cdr3_aa: CASSNSGGPDYEQYF
j_call: TRBJ1-1; v_call: TRBV29-1; clone_size: NA; d_call: NA; cdr3_nt: TGCAGTACTGATGGGGCGACGAACACTGAAGCTTTCTTT; cdr3_aa: CSTDGATNTEAFF
j_call: TRBJ2-1; v_call: TRBV20-1; clone_size: many; d_call: NA; cdr3_nt: TGCAGTGCTTTTTCCGGGACTCGCAACAATGAGCAGTTCTTC; cdr3_aa: CSAFSGTRNNEQFF
j_call: TRBJ2-7; v_call: TRBV27; clone_size: once; d_call: NA; cdr3_nt: TGTGCCAGCAGTTCCGCGTTGGCATCCTACGAGCAGTACTTC; cdr3_aa: CASSSALASYEQYF
j_call: TRBJ2-7; v_call: TRBV20-1; clone_size: few; d_call: TRBD2; cdr3_nt: TGCAGTGCTAGAAGGACTAGCGGGAGCTACGAGCAGTACTTC; cdr3_aa: CSARRTSGSYEQYF
j_call: TRBJ2-7; v_call: TRBV5-4; clone_size: few; d_call: TRBD2; cdr3_nt: TGTGCCAGCAGCTTGGAGGCGGGGGACTACGAGCAGTACTTC; cdr3_aa: CASSLEAGDYEQYF
j_call: TRBJ2-1; v_call: TRBV19; clone_size: NA; d_call: NA; cdr3_nt: TGTGCCAGTAAGGTCGGACTCACTTATTATGAGCAGTTCTTC; cdr3_aa: CASKVGLTYYEQFF
j_call: TRBJ1-2; v_call: TRBV20-1; clone_size: NA; d_call: NA; cdr3_nt: TGCAGTGCTGACACAGGCCTGGTCTATGGCTACACCTTC; cdr3_aa: CSADTGLVYGYTF
j_call: TRBJ2-7; v_call: TRBV6-1; clone_size: NA; d_call: TRBD2; cdr3_nt: TGTGCCAGCAGGAGGGCCCGGGAGGCGGCCTACGAGCAGTACTTC; cdr3_aa: CASRRAREAAYEQYF
j_call: TRBJ2-7; v_call: TRBV4-2; clone_size: few; d_call: NA; cdr3_nt: TGTGCCAGCAGCCACGGGCTCGGGGGTCCCTACGAGCAGTACTTC; cdr3_aa: CASSHGLGGPYEQYF
j_call: TRBJ1-1; v_call: TRBV7-8; clone_size: NA; d_call: NA; cdr3_nt: TGTGCCAGCAGCTTAGATTGGACACCGAACACTGAAGCTTTCTTT; cdr3_aa: CASSLDWTPNTEAFF
j_call: TRBJ1-1; v_call: TRBV6-1; clone_size: NA; d_call: TRBD1; cdr3_nt: TGTGCCAGCAGAGACAGGGCAAGTGGCACTGAAGCTTTCTTT; cdr3_aa: CASRDRASGTEAFF
j_call: TRBJ2-7; v_call: TRBV28; clone_size: NA; d_call: TRBD1; cdr3_nt: TGTGCCAGCAGTTTTGGGACAGGGGTCTACGAGCAGTACTTC; cdr3_aa: CASSFGTGVYEQYF
j_call: TRBJ2-3; v_call: TRBV15; clone_size: few; d_call: NA; cdr3_nt: TGTGCCACCAGCAGCCAAGCTAGCTCCGCAGATACGCAGTATTTT; cdr3_aa: CATSSQASSADTQYF
j_call: TRBJ2-3; v_call: TRBV29-1; clone_size: NA; d_call: TRBD2; cdr3_nt: TGCAGCGTTGAAGATCAACTAGCGGGAGGCCCAGATACGCAGTATTTT; cdr3_aa: CSVEDQLAGGPDTQYF
j_call: TRBJ2-5; v_call: TRBV9; clone_size: NA; d_call: NA; cdr3_nt: TGTGCCAGCAGCGTAGTGGGGGGTATGGGAGAGACCCAGTACTTC; cdr3_aa: CASSVVGGMGETQYF
j_call: TRBJ1-3; v_call: TRBV20-1; clone_size: few; d_call: NA; cdr3_nt: TGCAGTGCTGACACGACAGAAGACGCTGGAAACACCATATATTTT; cdr3_aa: CSADTTEDAGNTIYF
j_call: TRBJ2-1; v_call: TRBV2; clone_size: NA; d_call: TRBD2; cdr3_nt: TGTGCCAGCAGAACCGGGACTACACGATACAATGAGCAGTTCTTC; cdr3_aa: CASRTGTTRYNEQFF
j_call: TRBJ2-1; v_call: TRBV7-2; clone_size: NA; d_call: TRBD1; cdr3_nt: TGTGCCAGCAGCCAAACCGGGACAGGACTTGACAATGAGCAGTTCTTC; cdr3_aa: CASSQTGTGLDNEQFF
j_call: TRBJ2-7; v_call: TRBV18; clone_size: many; d_call: TRBD1; cdr3_nt: TGTGCCAGCTCACCTAGGACAGGGGGTACGTACGAGCAGTACTTC; cdr3_aa: CASSPRTGGTYEQYF
j_call: TRBJ2-5; v_call: TRBV20-1; clone_size: NA; d_call: TRBD2; cdr3_nt: TGCGCCTGTAGCGGGAGGCGGGTAGAGACCCAGTACTTC; cdr3_aa: CACSGRRVETQYF
j_call: TRBJ2-1; v_call: TRBV10-3; clone_size: NA; d_call: NA; cdr3_nt: TGTGCCATCAGTGTAGGCGACAATGAGCAGTTCTTC; cdr3_aa: CAISVGDNEQFF